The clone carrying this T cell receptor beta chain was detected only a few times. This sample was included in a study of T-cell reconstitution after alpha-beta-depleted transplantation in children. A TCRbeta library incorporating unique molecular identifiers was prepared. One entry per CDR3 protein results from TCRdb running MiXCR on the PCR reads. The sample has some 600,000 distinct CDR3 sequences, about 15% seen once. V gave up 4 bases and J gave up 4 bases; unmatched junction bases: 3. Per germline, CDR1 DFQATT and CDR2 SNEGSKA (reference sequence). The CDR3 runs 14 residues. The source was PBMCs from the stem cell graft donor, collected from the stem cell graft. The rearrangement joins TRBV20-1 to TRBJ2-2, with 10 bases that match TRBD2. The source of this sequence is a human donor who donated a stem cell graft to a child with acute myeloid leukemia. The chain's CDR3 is CSAKAGGPTGELFF. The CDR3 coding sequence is TGCAGTGCTAAAGCGGGGGGGCCCACCGGGGAGCTGTTTTTT.